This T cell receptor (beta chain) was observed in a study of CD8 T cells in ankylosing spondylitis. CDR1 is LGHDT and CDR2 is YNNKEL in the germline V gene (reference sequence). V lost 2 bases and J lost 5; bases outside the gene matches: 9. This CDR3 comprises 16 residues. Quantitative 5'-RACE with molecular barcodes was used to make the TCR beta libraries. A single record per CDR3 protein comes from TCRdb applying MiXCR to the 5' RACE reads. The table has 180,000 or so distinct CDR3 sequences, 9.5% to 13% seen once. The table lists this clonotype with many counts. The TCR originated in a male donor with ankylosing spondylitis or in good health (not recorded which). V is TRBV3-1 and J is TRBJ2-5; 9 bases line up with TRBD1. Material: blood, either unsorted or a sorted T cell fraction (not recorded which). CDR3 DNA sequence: TGTGCCAGCAGCCAAATCGGGACAGGGCGGAGGGAGACCCAGTACTTC. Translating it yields CASSQIGTGRRETQYF.